Listed below are T cell receptor beta chains from one sample, sequenced in a study of T cells in Graves' hyperthyroidism and ophthalmopathy. TCRdb called the multiplex PCR reads again in MiXCR, with one record for every CDR3 protein. Of roughly 170,000 distinct CDR3 sequences detected, 17% appear once; the ten largest clones hold roughly 32%. The specimen sequenced was blood. These receptors originate from a woman aged 45 to 65 with Graves' hyperthyroidism. The CDR3 runs from the conserved cysteine through the conserved F or W. Fields, in order: V gene, J gene, clone size, D gene, CDR3 DNA, CDR3 protein. A D gene is named only where the DNA matches it firmly. Clone size is shown for a subset of rows, as once, few, many or a class of expanded clone.

v_gene: TRBV6-2/TRBV6-3
j_gene: TRBJ1-3
abundance: once
d_gene: .
CDR3nt: TGTGCCAGCAGTTACTCGAGCGGGTACGGAAACACCATATATTTT
CDR3aa: CASSYSSGYGNTIYF

v_gene: TRBV2
j_gene: TRBJ2-5
abundance: many
d_gene: TRBD1
CDR3nt: TGTGCCAGCAGTTACCTGACAGGGGGAGAGACCCAGTACTTC
CDR3aa: CASSYLTGGETQYF

v_gene: TRBV29-1
j_gene: TRBJ2-7
abundance: .
d_gene: TRBD2
CDR3nt: TGCAGCGTAGAAGACTACGGTCTAGCGGACCCCTACGAGCAGTACTTC
CDR3aa: CSVEDYGLADPYEQYF

v_gene: TRBV7-9
j_gene: TRBJ1-6
abundance: .
d_gene: .
CDR3nt: TGTGCCAGCAGCATCGAACAGGGAAGGTCACCCCTCCACTTT
CDR3aa: CASSIEQGRSPLHF

v_gene: TRBV19
j_gene: TRBJ1-1
abundance: few
d_gene: .
CDR3nt: TGTGCCAGTAGCTTGCAGTTCACTGAAGCTTTCTTT
CDR3aa: CASSLQFTEAFF

v_gene: TRBV3-2
j_gene: TRBJ1-1
abundance: many
d_gene: .
CDR3nt: TGTGCCAGCAGCCAACAAACAGGGGGAACTGAAGCTTTCTTT
CDR3aa: CASSQQTGGTEAFF

v_gene: TRBV13
j_gene: TRBJ1-5
abundance: many
d_gene: .
CDR3nt: TGTGCCAGCAGCGAGAAGGGTTTCAATCAGCCCCAGCATTTT
CDR3aa: CASSEKGFNQPQHF

v_gene: TRBV9
j_gene: TRBJ2-7
abundance: .
d_gene: .
CDR3nt: TGTGCCAGCAGCGTAGACACCATTCCAACCTACGAGCAGTACTTC
CDR3aa: CASSVDTIPTYEQYF

v_gene: TRBV19
j_gene: TRBJ2-7
abundance: many
d_gene: TRBD2
CDR3nt: TGTGCCAGTAGCCCGGGGGGAGCGCCAGAGCAGTACTTC
CDR3aa: CASSPGGAPEQYF

v_gene: TRBV6-5
j_gene: TRBJ2-2
abundance: many
d_gene: .
CDR3nt: TGTGCCAGCAGTTACTCGGAGAACACCGGGGAGCTGTTTTTT
CDR3aa: CASSYSENTGELFF

v_gene: TRBV3-1
j_gene: TRBJ1-1
abundance: many
d_gene: .
CDR3nt: TGTGCCAGCAGCCGCTGGACAGAGAGTGAAGCTTTCTTT
CDR3aa: CASSRWTESEAFF

v_gene: TRBV3-1
j_gene: TRBJ2-1
abundance: many
d_gene: .
CDR3nt: TGTGCCAGCAGCCAAGATTCGGCTACATTCACTGAGCAGTTCTTC
CDR3aa: CASSQDSATFTEQFF

v_gene: TRBV6-6
j_gene: TRBJ1-5
abundance: few
d_gene: .
CDR3nt: TGTGCCAGCAGTTACGATCAGGGGATGAGCAATCAGCCCCAGCATTTT
CDR3aa: CASSYDQGMSNQPQHF

v_gene: TRBV3-1
j_gene: TRBJ2-7
abundance: .
d_gene: TRBD1
CDR3nt: TGTGCCAGCAGCCAAGTGGCAGGGGGCAGGTACGAGCAGTACTTC
CDR3aa: CASSQVAGGRYEQYF

v_gene: TRBV10-1
j_gene: TRBJ2-2
abundance: .
d_gene: .
CDR3nt: TGCGCTAGCAGACCAGGGTCCACCGGGGAGCTGTTTTTT
CDR3aa: CASRPGSTGELFF

v_gene: TRBV7-9
j_gene: TRBJ1-2
abundance: many
d_gene: .
CDR3nt: TGTGCCAGCAGCTTTGTTGGGAAAGGCGGCTACACCTTC
CDR3aa: CASSFVGKGGYTF

v_gene: TRBV5-1
j_gene: TRBJ2-2
abundance: .
d_gene: .
CDR3nt: TGCGCCAGCAGCCGGACAGTGAACACCGGGGAGCTGTTTTTT
CDR3aa: CASSRTVNTGELFF

v_gene: TRBV12-3/TRBV12-4
j_gene: TRBJ2-1
abundance: .
d_gene: TRBD2
CDR3nt: TGTGCCAGCAGCCGAGCGGGGAATGAGCAGTTCTTC
CDR3aa: CASSRAGNEQFF

v_gene: TRBV7-9
j_gene: TRBJ1-1
abundance: many
d_gene: TRBD1
CDR3nt: TGTGCCAGCAGGCCCGGGACAGGGGACGGCACTGAAGCTTTCTTT
CDR3aa: CASRPGTGDGTEAFF

v_gene: TRBV20-1
j_gene: TRBJ2-1
abundance: many
d_gene: TRBD1
CDR3nt: TGCAGTGCTAGAGTCCGGGACAGGGAATACAATGAGCAGTTCTTC
CDR3aa: CSARVRDREYNEQFF

v_gene: TRBV5-1
j_gene: TRBJ2-3
abundance: many
d_gene: .
CDR3nt: TGCGCCAGCAGCCGGGACACCCCCCTAGATACGCAGTATTTT
CDR3aa: CASSRDTPLDTQYF

v_gene: TRBV5-1
j_gene: TRBJ2-7
abundance: many
d_gene: .
CDR3nt: TGCGCCAGCAGCCCCCCCGGGGGGCGGGAGCCCTACGAGCAGTACTTC
CDR3aa: CASSPPGGREPYEQYF

v_gene: TRBV12-3/TRBV12-4
j_gene: TRBJ1-2
abundance: many
d_gene: TRBD1
CDR3nt: TGTGCCAGCAGCCCCGGGACAGCTAACTATGGCTACACCTTC
CDR3aa: CASSPGTANYGYTF

v_gene: TRBV6-6
j_gene: TRBJ2-5
abundance: many
d_gene: .
CDR3nt: TGTGCCAGCAGTTACTCGCCTGGAAAGATGGAGACCCAGTACTTC
CDR3aa: CASSYSPGKMETQYF

v_gene: TRBV6-5
j_gene: TRBJ1-4
abundance: many
d_gene: TRBD1
CDR3nt: TGTGCCAGCAGTTACTCGTTCCCGGGACAGGGGGATGAAAAACTGTTTTTT
CDR3aa: CASSYSFPGQGDEKLFF

v_gene: TRBV11-2
j_gene: TRBJ2-7
abundance: many
d_gene: .
CDR3nt: TGTGCCAGCAGCTTAGATCCCCTCAGGGGGCAGTACTTC
CDR3aa: CASSLDPLRGQYF

v_gene: TRBV7-2
j_gene: TRBJ1-6
abundance: many
d_gene: .
CDR3nt: TGTGCCAGCAGCACGGTTCGGGGGTTTAATTCACCCCTCCACTTT
CDR3aa: CASSTVRGFNSPLHF

v_gene: TRBV7-2
j_gene: TRBJ2-7
abundance: few
d_gene: TRBD2
CDR3nt: TGTGCCAGCAGCCTAAATAGCGGGGTCGCCTACGAGCAGTACTTC
CDR3aa: CASSLNSGVAYEQYF

v_gene: TRBV6-1
j_gene: TRBJ2-3
abundance: many
d_gene: .
CDR3nt: TGTGCCAGCTCCGTCGGGGGTCTGAGCACAGATACGCAGTATTTT
CDR3aa: CASSVGGLSTDTQYF

v_gene: TRBV28
j_gene: TRBJ2-7
abundance: .
d_gene: .
CDR3nt: TGTGCCAGCAGTTTACCCCCTACTTGGAACGAGCAGTACTTC
CDR3aa: CASSLPPTWNEQYF

v_gene: TRBV3-1
j_gene: TRBJ2-5
abundance: many
d_gene: TRBD2
CDR3nt: TGTGCCAGCAGACTAGCGGGCGCAGAGACCCAGTACTTC
CDR3aa: CASRLAGAETQYF

v_gene: TRBV15
j_gene: TRBJ2-7
abundance: many
d_gene: .
CDR3nt: TGTGCCACCAGCAGAGGGAAAGGATACGAGCAGTACTTC
CDR3aa: CATSRGKGYEQYF

v_gene: TRBV6-2/TRBV6-3
j_gene: TRBJ2-2
abundance: .
d_gene: TRBD1
CDR3nt: TGTGCCAGCAGACAGACAGGGGGCGGAACCGGGGAGCTGTTTTTT
CDR3aa: CASRQTGGGTGELFF